One sample yielded the 24 T cell receptor beta chains listed below, sequenced in a study of PD-1 blockade in classical Hodgkin lymphoma. Each of the patients experienced relapse following autologous stem cell transplantation, and their brentuximab vedotin exposure differed. The data were produced by immunoSEQ multiplex PCR, yet TCRdb's version contains in-frame clones alone and is incomplete. The repertoire has around 34,000 clones, 76% of them found once; the top ten carry roughly 15%. This material consisted of peripheral blood mononuclear cells (PBMCs), taken before the second cycle of nivolumab. The source is a human donor with classical Hodgkin lymphoma.

This clone showed up just once. This sequence joins TRBV2 and TRBJ2-7; perhaps TRBD2 as D (6 bases). The CDR3 runs to 14 residues. CDR1 is SNHLY, CDR2 FYNNEI, per germline. V gave up 6 bases and J gave up 0 bases, with 12 bases separating them. The CDR3 loop reads CASSWDGSSYEQYF. The CDR3 nucleotides are TGTGCCAGCAGCTGGGACGGGAGCTCCTACGAGCAGTACTTC. The entire variable domain, with the rest obtained from reference TRBV2 and TRBJ2-7, is as follows: EPEVTQTPSHQVTQMGQEVILRCVPISNHLYFYWYRQILGQKVEFLVSFYNNEISEKSEIFDDQFSVERPDGSNFTLKIRSTKLEDSAMYFCASSWDGSSYEQYFGPGTRLTVT.

The chain is built from TRBV27 and TRBJ2-5; 8 bases agree with TRBD1. There are 15 residues in the CDR3. V lost 7 bases and J lost 5; bases outside the gene matches: 12. Germline CDR1 and CDR2: MNHEY and SMNVEV (reference sequence). The chain's CDR3 is CASKAFQGAAETQYF. CDR3 nucleotides: TGTGCCAGCAAGGCGTTCCAGGGGGCCGCTGAGACCCAGTACTTC.

The chain combines TRBV2 with TRBJ2-4; D may match TRBD1 or TRBD2 (6 bases each). Per the germline V gene, CDR1 is SNHLY and CDR2 is FYNNEI. This CDR3 region has 15 residues. Deletions cut 3 bases from V and 7 bases from J, with 16 bases between. The CDR3 loop is CASSDPGEVRNIQYF. The CDR3 nucleotides read TGTGCCAGCAGTGACCCAGGGGAGGTACGGAACATTCAGTACTTC. Full variable domain (remainder filled in from reference TRBV2 and TRBJ2-4): EPEVTQTPSHQVTQMGQEVILRCVPISNHLYFYWYRQILGQKVEFLVSFYNNEISEKSEIFDDQFSVERPDGSNFTLKIRSTKLEDSAMYFCASSDPGEVRNIQYFGAGTRLSVL.

This clone was detected only once. The genes are TRBV2 and TRBJ1-2; 8 positions agree with TRBD1. The CDR3 covers 14 residues. V gave up 8 bases and J gave up 4 bases; unmatched junction bases: 9. Germline V gene sequence: CDR1 SNHLY, CDR2 FYNNEI. The CDR3 bases are TGTGCCAGCGGGGTGGCAGGGGGCTCCTATGGCTACACCTTC. Amino acid sequence: CASGVAGGSYGYTF.

This clone has just a few counts. The J gene is TRBJ1-5, the V gene TRBV27, with D unresolved. Trimming took off 3 bases at V and 0 bases at J, with 9 bases between the two ends. In germline, CDR1 is MNHEY, CDR2 SMNVEV (reference sequence). This CDR3 spans 15 amino acids. Here the CDR3 DNA reads TGTGCCAGCAGTTTGGCTCGGAATAGCAATCAGCCCCAGCATTTT. As protein: CASSLARNSNQPQHF.

V is TRBV7-2 and J is TRBJ2-3; a weak D match, TRBD1 (5 bases). The V gene's germline CDR1 is SGHTA and CDR2 FQGNSA. This CDR3 region has 14 residues. Trimming pared 1 base from V and 3 bases from J, leaving 8 bases between. The CDR3 region is CASSLDRTTDTQYF. DNA of the CDR3: TGTGCCAGCAGCTTAGACAGGACAACAGATACGCAGTATTTT.

The V call is TRBV2, the J call TRBJ1-5, with D hard to call. The CDR3 extends over 14 amino acids. The V end was cut by 4 bases, the J end by 6 bases, with 13 bases between. In germline, CDR1 is SNHLY, CDR2 FYNNEI. CDR3: CASSVGRAGQPQHF. Here the CDR3 DNA reads TGTGCCAGCAGTGTGGGGAGGGCGGGTCAGCCCCAGCATTTT.

This clone occurred a few times. The chain carries TRBV7-2 and TRBJ1-2, with TRBD1 as a possible D gene (6 bases). This CDR3 is built from 14 residues. V shed 4 bases and J shed 6 bases, with 15 bases lying between them. Germline CDR1 and CDR2: SGHTA and FQGNSA. CDR3 nucleotide sequence: TGTGCCAGCAGCTCGTCATTGGGGGCGAATGGCTACACCTTC. Translated, it gives CASSSSLGANGYTF. The complete variable domain, with remaining parts taken from reference TRBV7-2 and TRBJ1-2, reads GAGVSQSPSNKVTEKGKDVELRCDPISGHTALYWYRQSLGQGLEFLIYFQGNSAPDKSGLPSDRFSAERTGGSVSTLTIQRTQQEDSAVYLCASSSSLGANGYTFGSGTRLTVV.

V usage is TRBV7-9 and J usage is TRBJ2-2; 8 positions agree with TRBD1. V lost 5 bases and J lost 7; bases outside the gene matches: 6. The CDR3 spans 14 residues. Germline V gene lookup returns CDR1 SEHNR and CDR2 FQNEAQ (reference sequence). CDR3 DNA: TGTGCCAGCAGCATACAGGGGGACGGCGGGGAGCTGTTTTTT. It encodes CASSIQGDGGELFF.

The J gene is TRBJ1-5, the V gene TRBV4-3; 7 bases fit TRBD1. Germline V gene lookup returns CDR1 LGHNA and CDR2 YSLEER. Trimming took 4 bases from V and 3 from J; bases not matched to a gene: 6. The CDR3 covers 15 residues. The CDR3 nucleotides are TGCGCCAGCAGCCTAGACAGGGCCCCCAATCAGCCCCAGCATTTT. It yields the protein CASSLDRAPNQPQHF.

The DNA for the CDR3 is TGTGCCAGCAGCCACACCAGGGGGCTCAATGAGCAGTTCTTC. It is translated as CASSHTRGLNEQFF. The chain joins TRBV5-5 to TRBJ2-1; TRBD1 agrees at 8 bases. V shed 4 bases and J 6 bases; nucleotides not matched to a gene: 6. The germline gives CDR1 SGHKS, CDR2 YYEKEE (reference sequence). This CDR3 has 14 residues.

The chain uses TRBV27 and TRBJ2-7, with unresolved D. The CDR3 extends over 14 amino acids. The germline V gene has CDR1 MNHEY and CDR2 SMNVEV (reference sequence). The germline V and J ends were trimmed by 1 base and 5 bases, with 12 bases remaining between them. The CDR3: CASSLYRGSDEQYF. The CDR3 DNA reads as TGTGCCAGCAGTTTATACAGAGGTTCCGACGAGCAGTACTTC.

The chain uses TRBV27 and TRBJ2-5; 8 nucleotides match TRBD1. V shed 6 bases and J 5 bases; nucleotides not matched to a gene: 5. From germline, CDR1 is MNHEY and CDR2 SMNVEV (reference sequence). CDR3 length: 13 amino acids. This CDR3 reads CASRDRGEETQYF. The CDR3 DNA follows: TGTGCCAGCAGAGACAGGGGAGAGGAGACCCAGTACTTC.

This clone was seen repeatedly, ten times or more. The rearrangement uses TRBV10-3 and TRBJ1-5, with 8 positions matching TRBD1. This CDR3 region has 14 residues. The ends lost 10 bases at V and 1 base at J; junction bases unmatched: 6. Germline CDR1 reads ENHRY; CDR2 reads SYGVKD. The CDR3 region has the DNA TGTGCCAGCCAACAGGGGGGCAGCAATCAGCCCCAGCATTTT. Translated, it gives CASQQGGSNQPQHF.

Comments on this clone: Sequence at one end of the junction differs from germline and may be a read error. Different DNA sequences within this sample yield the same CDR3. This chain uses TRBV9 with TRBJ1-5, with D maybe TRBD1 (5 bases). Germline CDR1 is SGDLS and CDR2 is YYNGEE. The CDR3 spans 13 residues. The CDR3 sequence is CASSVDSRQPQHF. The CDR3, as DNA: TGTGCTAGCAGCGTCGACAGCCGGCAGCCCCAGCATTTT.

This chain joins TRBV29-1 and TRBJ2-7; 8 nucleotides line up with TRBD1. V lost 4 bases and J lost 7; bases outside the gene matches: 6. Germline CDR1 and CDR2: SQVTM and ANQGSEA. The CDR3 is made up of 12 amino acids. The CDR3 here is CSVGQGLREQYF. DNA for the CDR3: TGCAGCGTTGGACAGGGGTTAAGGGAGCAGTACTTC.

This clone was seen only once. This chain connects TRBV5-5 to TRBJ2-7; TRBD1 agrees at 9 bases. Per germline, CDR1 SGHKS and CDR2 YYEKEE (reference sequence). The CDR3 is 16 residues long. The ends lost 3 bases at V and 1 base at J; junction bases unmatched: 8. This CDR3 reads CASSSDRDRESYEQYF. The CDR3 region has the DNA TGTGCCAGCAGCTCCGACCGGGACAGGGAGTCCTACGAGCAGTACTTC.

The chain links TRBV30 to TRBJ1-1, with D maybe TRBD1 (6 bases). This CDR3 comprises 15 residues. From germline, CDR1 is GTSNPN and CDR2 SVGIG (reference sequence). V was pared by 5 bases and J by 3 bases, with 19 bases between. CDR3 sequence: CAWRFSSRQDTEAFF. The CDR3, as DNA: TGTGCCTGGCGATTCTCATCCCGACAGGACACTGAAGCTTTCTTT. The variable domain in full, with the rest retrieved from reference TRBV30 and TRBJ1-1, is SQTIHQWPATLVQPVGSPLSLECTVEGTSNPNLYWYRQAAGRGLQLLFYSVGIGQISSEVPQNLSASRPQDRQFILSSKKLLLSDSGFYLCAWRFSSRQDTEAFFGQGTRLTVV.

In this sample, this clone turned up a few times. V and J are TRBV7-9 and TRBJ1-6; no definite D call. The germline CDR1 and CDR2 sequences are SEHNR and FQNEAQ (reference sequence). The CDR3 runs 14 residues. Trimming cost V 1 base and J 5 bases, with 6 bases left between them. CDR3 DNA: TGTGCCAGCAGCTTAGGGAACCATAATTCACCCCTCCACTTT. Protein sequence: CASSLGNHNSPLHF.

This chain uses TRBV10-3 with TRBJ1-6; 7 nucleotides match TRBD1. This CDR3 contains 15 residues. The V gene's germline CDR1 is ENHRY and CDR2 SYGVKD. V was pared by 2 bases and J by 8 bases, with 6 bases of the junction left unmatched. The CDR3 bases are TGTGCCATCAGTGAGGGAGGACAGGAGGATTCACCCCTCCACTTT. Protein: CAISEGGQEDSPLHF.

The chain joins TRBV7-9 to TRBJ2-7, with D unclear. Germline V gives CDR1 SEHNR, CDR2 FQNEAQ (reference sequence). The CDR3 has 12 amino acids. The V gene lost 5 bases and the J gene lost 3 bases, with 8 bases spanning the gap. DNA for the CDR3: TGTGCCAGCAGCCCCGACCACTACGAGCAGTACTTC. Translated: CASSPDHYEQYF.

The gene calls are TRBV5-4 and TRBJ2-3, with unresolved D. This CDR3 has 13 residues. Trimming took 4 bases from V and 0 from J, leaving 6 bases between them. Germline values: CDR1 SGHNT, CDR2 YYREEE (reference sequence). CDR3 DNA: TGTGCCAGCAGCCCCTCTAGCACAGATACGCAGTATTTT. Translated: CASSPSSTDTQYF.

This clone was observed a few times. V gene TRBV2 combines with J gene TRBJ1-6, with D hard to call. CDR3 length equals 13 residues. With 7 bases removed from V and 10 bases from J, the gap between germline ends came to 14 bases. From germline, CDR1 is SNHLY and CDR2 FYNNEI. The CDR3 is CASNQVIGSPLHF. The CDR3 DNA sequence: TGTGCCAGCAATCAGGTTATAGGGTCACCCCTCCACTTT.

The CDR3 nucleotides are TGTGCCAGTAGTATATCCGTGGGCTACGAGCAGTACTTC. Translation gives CASSISVGYEQYF. This rearrangement joins TRBV19 to TRBJ2-7; D ambiguous. The germline CDR1 and CDR2 sequences are LNHDA and SQIVND (reference sequence). The CDR3 has 13 residues. The V and J ends lost 2 bases and 3 bases respectively, with 8 bases between them.